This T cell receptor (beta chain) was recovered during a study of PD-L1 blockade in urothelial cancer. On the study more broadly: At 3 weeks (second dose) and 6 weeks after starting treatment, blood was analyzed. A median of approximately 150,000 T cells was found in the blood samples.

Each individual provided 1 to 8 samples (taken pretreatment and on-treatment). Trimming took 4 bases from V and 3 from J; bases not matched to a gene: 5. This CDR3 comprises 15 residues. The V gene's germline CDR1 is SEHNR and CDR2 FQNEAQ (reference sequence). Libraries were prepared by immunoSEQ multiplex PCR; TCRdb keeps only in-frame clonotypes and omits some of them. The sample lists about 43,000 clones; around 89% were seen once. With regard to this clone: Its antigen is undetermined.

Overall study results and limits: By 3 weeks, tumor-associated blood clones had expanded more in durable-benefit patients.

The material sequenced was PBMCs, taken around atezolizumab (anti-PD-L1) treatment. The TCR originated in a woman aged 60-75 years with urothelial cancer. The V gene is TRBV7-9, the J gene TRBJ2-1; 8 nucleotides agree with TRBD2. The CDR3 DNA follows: TGTGCCAGCAGCTCCCCGGGGGGGGTCTACAATGAGCAGTTCTTC. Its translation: CASSSPGGVYNEQFF.